This T cell receptor (beta chain) was identified in a study of blood T cell repertoires in COVID-19. At the level of the study: Whether acute or convalescent, the COVID-19 samples came from the United States, Italy and Spain. Sources were T cells, B-cell-depleted T cells, or PBMCs; the material itself was cDNA or gDNA.

Clinical history as reported by participants underpinned cohort assignment. This clone showed up just a few times. Trimming took off 6 bases at V and 1 base at J, with 13 bases between the two ends. This CDR3 is 15 amino acids long. The germline gives CDR1 MNHNY, CDR2 SVGAGI (reference sequence). Original analysis: Amplification from reference gene primers served as the basis for estimated nucleated cell counts. Some clones are missing from TCRdb's copy, which holds only in-frame ones; the method was immunoSEQ multiplex PCR. That table gives V, J and clone size, and the DNA gave D and trimming. The sample holds fewer than 250,000 clones; under 90% are singletons and the top ten take approximately 9%.

The TCR comes from a woman in her forties or fifties with acute COVID-19. V gene TRBV6-6 combines with J gene TRBJ1-5, with D hard to call. The sample consisted of PBMCs or T cells enriched from blood (not recorded which). The CDR3 region is CASRQEGVSNQPQHF. The DNA for the CDR3 is TGTGCCAGCAGGCAGGAGGGCGTAAGCAATCAGCCCCAGCATTTT.